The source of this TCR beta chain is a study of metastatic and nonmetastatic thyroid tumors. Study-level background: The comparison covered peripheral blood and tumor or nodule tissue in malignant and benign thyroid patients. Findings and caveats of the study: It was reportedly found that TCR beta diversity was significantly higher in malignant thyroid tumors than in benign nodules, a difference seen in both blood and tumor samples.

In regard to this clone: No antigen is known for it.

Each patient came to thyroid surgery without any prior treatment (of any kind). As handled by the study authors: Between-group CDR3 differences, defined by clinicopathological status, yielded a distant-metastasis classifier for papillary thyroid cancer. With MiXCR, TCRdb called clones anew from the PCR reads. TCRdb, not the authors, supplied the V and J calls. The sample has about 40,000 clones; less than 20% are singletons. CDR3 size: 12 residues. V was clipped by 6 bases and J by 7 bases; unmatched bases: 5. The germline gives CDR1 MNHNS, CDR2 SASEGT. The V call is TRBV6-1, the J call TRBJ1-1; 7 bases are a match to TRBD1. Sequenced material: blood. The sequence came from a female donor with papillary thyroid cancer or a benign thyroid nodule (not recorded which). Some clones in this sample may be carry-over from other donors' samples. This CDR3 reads CASSPTGIEAFF. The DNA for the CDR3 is TGTGCCAGCAGCCCGACAGGGATTGAAGCTTTCTTT.